A single sample gave rise to the 8 T cell receptor beta chains below, sequenced in a study of blood T cell repertoires in COVID-19. Some clones are missing from TCRdb's copy, which holds only in-frame ones; the method was immunoSEQ multiplex PCR. The table has about 300,000 clones, more than 80% seen once. The sequencing input was PBMCs or T cells enriched from blood (not recorded which). The receptors were sampled from a woman between 25 and 40 years old who had recovered from COVID-19.

This clone was seen once. This sequence joins TRBV10-3 and TRBJ2-6, with 11 bases identical to TRBD1. Germline CDR1 and CDR2: ENHRY and SYGVKD. Losses at the gene ends were 9 bases for V and 2 bases for J; bases not matched to a gene: 9. The length of the CDR3 is 17 residues. The chain's CDR3 is CAIGEGQGEAGANVLTF. CDR3 coding DNA: TGTGCCATAGGAGAGGGACAGGGGGAGGCTGGGGCCAACGTCCTGACTTTC.

This clone was seen a single time. The J gene is TRBJ2-4, the V gene TRBV28, with 11 bases aligning to TRBD2. CDR1 and CDR2 (germline): MDHEN, SYDVKM. CDR3 length: 17 residues. Unmatched junction bases numbered 10, after V lost 3 bases and J lost 6 bases. The CDR3 DNA follows: TGTGCCAGCAGTTTGGAAGTTAGCGGGAGGGCCGGAAACATTCAGTACTTC. It specifies CASSLEVSGRAGNIQYF. Full variable domain (remainder filled in from reference TRBV28 and TRBJ2-4): DVKVTQSSRYLVKRTGEKVFLECVQDMDHENMFWYRQDPGLGLRLIYFSYDVKMKEKGDIPEGYSVSREKKERFSLILESASTNQTSMYLCASSLEVSGRAGNIQYFGAGTRLSVL.

J is TRBJ2-7 and V is TRBV5-6; a weak D match, TRBD2 (6 bases). Per germline, CDR1 SGHDT and CDR2 YYEEEE. Trimming shortened V by 1 base and J by 4 bases, and 18 bases separated the two germline ends. The CDR3 extends over 16 amino acids. The CDR3 reads CASSLLRGGTRYEQYF. As DNA, the CDR3 is TGTGCCAGCAGCTTGTTAAGGGGCGGGACCCGGTACGAGCAGTACTTC.

V usage is TRBV10-1 and J usage is TRBJ2-2; TRBD2 matches 7 bases. Unmatched junction bases numbered 5, after V lost 2 bases and J lost 2 bases. Germline assignment: CDR1 WNHNN and CDR2 SYGVQD (reference sequence). The CDR3 is 16 residues long. In DNA form, the CDR3 reads TGCGCCAGCAGTGAGGGTTTGGGACTAAACACCGGGGAGCTGTTTTTT. Protein product: CASSEGLGLNTGELFF.

The chain couples TRBV27 to TRBJ2-1; 13 nucleotides align to TRBD2. CDR3 length: 18 residues. Germline assignment: CDR1 MNHEY and CDR2 SMNVEV (reference sequence). V lost 6 bases, J lost 0 bases, and 8 bases stayed unmatched. In nucleotides, the CDR3 is TGTGCCAGCAGGATACTAGCGGGAGGGATCAGCTCCTACAATGAGCAGTTCTTC. Translation: CASRILAGGISSYNEQFF.

The count of this clone is one. The chain employs TRBV29-1 and TRBJ1-3; tentative D call: TRBD1 (5 bases). Per the germline V gene, CDR1 is SQVTM and CDR2 is ANQGSEA. The length of the CDR3 is 13 residues. Deletions cut 7 bases from V and 3 bases from J, with 13 bases between. The CDR3 DNA is TGCAGCGCTGTGTGGGGCATTGGAAACACCATATATTTT. Its protein product is CSAVWGIGNTIYF. The full variable domain, in which reference TRBV29-1 and TRBJ1-3 provide the parts outside the CDR3, is SAVISQKPSRDICQRGTSLTIQCQVDSQVTMMFWYRQQPGQSLTLIATANQGSEATYESGFVIDKFPISRPNLTFSTLTVSNMSPEDSSIYLCSAVWGIGNTIYFGEGSWLTVV.

The genes are TRBV27 and TRBJ2-6; TRBD1 might be the D (5 bases). Trimming took off 2 bases at V and 0 bases at J, with 11 bases between the two ends. The germline V gene encodes CDR1 MNHEY and CDR2 SMNVEV (reference sequence). The length of the CDR3 is 17 residues. CDR3 sequence reads: CASSLRGMNSGANVLTF. The CDR3 DNA reads TGTGCCAGCAGTTTAAGGGGAATGAACTCTGGGGCCAACGTCCTGACTTTC.

The chain is built from TRBV2 and TRBJ2-2; D perhaps matches TRBD2 (5 bases). Germline CDR1 is SNHLY and CDR2 is FYNNEI. The ends were cut back, 3 bases at V and 5 bases at J, with 16 bases in the middle. The CDR3 spans 16 residues. The DNA of the CDR3 is TGTGCCAGCAGTGACGGCAGGACTCTAGGGACCGGGGAGCTGTTTTTT. It codes for CASSDGRTLGTGELFF.